The T cell receptor beta chain described here comes from a study of a mutant IDH1 vaccine in newly diagnosed glioma. Across the whole study: Vaccination of patients was performed eight times, in weeks 1, 3, 5, 7, 11, 15, 19 and 23. Commencement of vaccination occurred 4-6 weeks following radiotherapy alone, or concurrently with temozolomide cycles. Those enrolled had earlier been treated with radiotherapy, temozolomide, or both, mostly both.

Profiled with immunoSEQ multiplex PCR; TCRdb holds only in-frame clones, not every one. The sample includes 30,000 to 40,000 clones, roughly 89% of them seen just once. Germline loops: CDR1 SEHNR, CDR2 FQNEAQ (reference sequence). This CDR3 comprises 16 residues. Trimming stripped 2 bases from V and 0 bases from J, with 11 bases between. Time point of the sample: week 11, during vaccination. A single vaccine dose contained 300 ug of mutant IDH1 20-mer peptide, and topical imiquimod was used with it. In the case of this clone: The antigen is unknown.

The source was PBMCs, collected from a glioma patient whose treatment included an IDH1 peptide vaccine. This sequence originates from a man aged 40-49 years with glioma. This chain connects TRBV7-9 to TRBJ1-5, with unresolved D. CDR3 sequence: CASSLTRGNSNQPQHF. In DNA form, the CDR3 reads TGTGCCAGCAGCTTAACTCGGGGAAATAGCAATCAGCCCCAGCATTTT.